The present TCR beta chain was sequenced within a study of blood T cell repertoires in COVID-19 (dated by TCRdb to 2020 to 2021). About the full investigation: Samples covering the acute and convalescent phases of COVID-19 were provided by collaborators in the United States, Italy and Spain. The prospective study material was composed of cDNA or gDNA derived from T cells, B-cell-depleted T cells, or PBMCs. Subjects who had been exposed to COVID-19, were actively infected with it, or had recovered from it provided the deeply sampled blood TCRbeta repertoires that made up the dataset. The repertoires were made available in a free public database intended to serve as a resource for research on the immune response to SARS-CoV-2. Samples came from the ongoing ImmuneRACE study (first 160 participants) plus 1,254 subjects from 6 global collaborators. Nearly every sample came with metadata listing a de-identified subject ID, COVID-19 status, age in years and sex. Where HLA class I and class II types were available, the types were taken from metadata supplied by the sample provider, not from assay-based typing.

Each collaborating institution followed its own protocols to collect whole blood in K2EDTA tubes. Collaborator samples were shipped for TCRbeta analysis as frozen whole blood, isolated PBMCs, or DNA extracted from either sample type. The full study reports these points: The amount of clinical and demographic metadata varied by source and participant and was provided uncurated.

V drops 4 bases and J drops 4 bases, leaving 14 bases in between. Inclusive of the bounding cysteine and phenylalanine, the CDR3 is 14 residues long. Here the CDR3 DNA is all that survives: 42 bases in frame from base 1. Sequences SGHRS (CDR1) and YFSETQ (CDR2) are obtained from the germline V gene. On this clone itself: What antigen it recognizes has not been identified. Per-base quality was not reported, and no clone a single base away is much larger than it.

TCRbeta CDR3 regions were amplified from genomic DNA by means of the immunoSEQ Assay, a bias-controlled multiplex PCR. As for the authors' bioinformatics: The number of nucleated cells in each sample was estimated from the amplification of reference gene primers within the assay. Sequence reads were collapsed and filtered to measure the absolute abundance of every unique TCRbeta CDR3 rearrangement. For each sample, productive Simpson clonality was calculated as the square root of Simpson's diversity index across productive rearrangements. The table comes from immuneACCESS by way of TCRdb, which keeps in-frame sequences with V and J called. Part of the clones is missing from these tables; in studies checked, under half for an unresolved V gene and the rest for unknown reasons. V, J and clone size are those of that table, while D and trimming were read from the DNA. Counted in this sample were approximately 120,000 clones; around 78% of them appeared once. The top ten clones comprise about 20% of the sample.

The TCR originated in a woman aged 60-75 years with acute or convalescent COVID-19. The sequencing sample was made of peripheral blood. Rearrangement joined TRBV5-1 to TRBJ1-2; the D gene lacks a confident call. The CDR3 reads as follows: CASSPGAEPYGYTF. The sequenced DNA: TGCGCCAGCAGCCCGGGAGCAGAGCCCTATGGCTACACCTTC.